Below are 7 T cell receptor beta chains sequenced from a single sample in a study of Tregs in tolerant kidney transplant recipients. TCRdb's copy holds only in-frame clones and misses some; the assay was immunoSEQ multiplex PCR. The data contain fewer than 80,000 clones, around nine tenths of them seen just once; the ten biggest clones take up more than 0.35%. This specimen was CD4+ T cells from blood, taken before the transplant. Receptor source: a human donor who received a combined kidney and bone marrow transplant.

For this clone: An end of the junction does not agree with germline; a read error may underlie this. This rearrangement joins TRBV5-4 to TRBJ2-5, with D tentatively TRBD2 (6 bases). Germline CDR1 reads SGHNT; CDR2 reads YYREEE (reference sequence). CDR3 length: 16 residues. This chain's CDR3 is CASSLGGAGRQETQYF. CDR3 nucleotides: TGTGCCAGCAGCTTGGGGGGAGCGGGTCGTCAAGAGACCCAATACTTC.

Worth noting for this clone: Sequence at one end of the junction differs from germline and may be a read error. V gene TRBV7-7 combines with J gene TRBJ2-1; TRBD2 matches 13 bases. The CDR3 extends over 14 amino acids. The germline V gene encodes CDR1 SSHAT and CDR2 FNYEAQ (reference sequence). The CDR3 loop is CASSVGTSGTEQFF. The CDR3 coding sequence is TGTGCTAGCAGCGTCGGGACTAGCGGGACTGAGCAGTTCTTC. The variable domain in full, completed from reference TRBV7-7 and TRBJ2-1, reads GAGVSQSPRYKVTKRGQDVTLRCDPISSHATLYWYQQALGQGPEFLTYFNYEAQPDKSGLPSDRFSAERPEGSISTLTIQRTEQRDSAMYRCASSVGTSGTEQFFGPGTRLTVL.

The chain is built from TRBV5-1 and TRBJ2-5, with 8 bases lining up with TRBD2. V dropped 4 bases and J dropped 5; count of bases not matched to a gene: 7. Germline-derived CDR1 and CDR2 are SGHRS and YFSETQ. The CDR3 sequence is 14 residues long. This CDR3 is CASSGSGGGETQYF. In DNA form, the CDR3 reads TGCGCCAGCAGCGGGTCTGGCGGGGGGGAGACCCAGTACTTC.

The rearrangement uses TRBV2 and TRBJ2-5; perhaps TRBD1 as D (5 bases). CDR1 is SNHLY, CDR2 FYNNEI, per germline. CDR3 size: 12 residues. Trimming left V 8 bases short and J 3 bases short, with 10 bases between. CDR3 sequence (DNA): TGTGCCAGCTCCCCCAGGGAAGAGACCCAGTACTTC. Its protein product is CASSPREETQYF.

This sequence joins TRBV5-1 and TRBJ2-7; 9 nucleotides agree with TRBD1. V trimming: 9 bases; J trimming: 2 bases; junction bases outside the gene matches: 21. CDR1 and CDR2 from the germline V gene are SGHRS and YFSETQ. The CDR3 loop spans 18 amino acids. The chain's CDR3 is CATRRGQGRAGSTYEQYF. CDR3 sequence (DNA): TGCGCCACACGAAGGGGACAGGGAAGAGCGGGTTCAACCTACGAGCAGTACTTC.

The V call is TRBV5-1, the J call TRBJ1-1, with 11 bases matching TRBD1. The length of the CDR3 is 14 residues. V was pared by 4 bases and J by 4 bases, with 3 bases of the junction left unmatched. Germline lookup yields CDR1 SGHRS and CDR2 YFSETQ. CDR3 nucleotide sequence: TGCGCCAGCAGCGGAGGGACAGGGGGCACTGAAGCTTTCTTT. It specifies CASSGGTGGTEAFF.

The V call is TRBV9, the J call TRBJ2-1; 10 bases agree with TRBD1. The V gene end was trimmed by 2 bases and the J gene end by 9 bases; junction bases not matched to a gene: 11. From germline, CDR1 is SGDLS and CDR2 YYNGEE. CDR3 size: 16 residues. The CDR3 region is CASSVTGGREFGEQFF. DNA of the CDR3: TGTGCCAGCAGCGTGACAGGGGGCCGTGAGTTTGGTGAGCAGTTCTTC.